This T cell receptor beta chain was identified in a study of OX40 agonist ivuxolimab in advanced cancers. About the study: In this cohort, patients received ivuxolimab, an agonistic anti-OX40 (CD134) antibody. Anti-PD-1, anti-PD-L1 or anti-CTLA-4 therapy given earlier was allowed, and roughly 40% had some. Patients receiving dose escalation had hepatocellular carcinoma, melanoma, renal cell or head and neck cancer. Overall study findings and caveats: Relative to CD4+ cells, CD8+ T cells on average had more expanded clones.

This CDR3 contains 19 residues. Trimming cost V 1 base and J 3 bases, with 23 bases left between them. CDR1 LNHNV and CDR2 YYDKDF come from the germline V gene (reference sequence). A remark on this clone: Its antigen is not known.

Clones were read by immunoSEQ multiplex PCR, and TCRdb kept only the in-frame ones, dropping some. The table shows 52,000 or so clones, with approximately 87% occurring only once. The sequences come from CD4+ or CD8+ T cells sorted from blood, collected in a trial of the OX40 agonist ivuxolimab. This chain joins TRBV15 and TRBJ2-3; maybe TRBD1 (6 bases). The receptor's source is an adult with an advanced solid tumor such as melanoma, head and neck, liver or kidney cancer. The CDR3, as DNA: TGTGCCACCAGCAGAGGGGAACCGGGACAACTAGGAAGGACAGATACGCAGTATTTT. Protein: CATSRGEPGQLGRTDTQYF.